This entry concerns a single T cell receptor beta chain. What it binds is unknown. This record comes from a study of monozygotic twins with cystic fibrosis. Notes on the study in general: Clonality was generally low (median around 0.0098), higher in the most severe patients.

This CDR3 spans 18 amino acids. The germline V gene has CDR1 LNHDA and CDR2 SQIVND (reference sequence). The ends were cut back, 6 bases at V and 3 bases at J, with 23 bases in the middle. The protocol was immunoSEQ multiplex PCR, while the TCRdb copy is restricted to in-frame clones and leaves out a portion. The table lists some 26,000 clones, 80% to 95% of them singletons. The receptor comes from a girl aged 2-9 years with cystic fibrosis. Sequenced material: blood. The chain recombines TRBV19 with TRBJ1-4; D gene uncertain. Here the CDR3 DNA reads TGTGCCAGTAGATTATCCGGATTGGGAGAGGGATCTAATGAAAAACTGTTTTTT. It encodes CASRLSGLGEGSNEKLFF.